This T cell receptor beta chain stems from a study of identical twins. In TCRdb, the 5' RACE reads were re-called with MiXCR into one record per CDR3 protein. The top ten clones hold 13% of a sample with under 900,000 distinct CDR3 sequences, 15% to 20% of them seen once. This CDR3 region has 15 residues. V lost 7 bases and J 0 bases, leaving 14 bases between the germline ends. CDR1 and CDR2 from the germline V gene are MDHEN and SYDVKM. This clonotype was counted a few times. These same data were also listed under a study on T cells expressing NK-cell markers.

The genes are TRBV28 and TRBJ2-3; no clear D. Material for sequencing was PBMCs. This receptor was taken from a woman aged 18-35 years in good health. The DNA of the CDR3 is TGTGCCAGCATAGGGTGGCCCTCTAGCACAGATACGCAGTATTTT. It codes for CASIGWPSSTDTQYF.